This T cell receptor beta chain was recovered during a study of control samples from healthy donors and cancer patients. This clone was counted once. CDR3 size: 15 residues. Germline loops: CDR1 SGHAT, CDR2 FQNNGV. V dropped 1 base and J dropped 5 bases, with 15 bases sitting between them. Sequencing used immunoSEQ multiplex PCR; TCRdb keeps in-frame clones, though not all of them. The data show over 150,000 clones, approximately 92% seen once. The source material was blood. V gene TRBV11-2 combines with J gene TRBJ2-7, with D maybe TRBD1 (5 bases). The sequence derives from a woman aged 40 to 49 in good health. The CDR3 DNA follows: TGTGCCAGCAGCTTAGTTAGTAAAGGACACCACGAGCAGTACTTC. This gives the protein CASSLVSKGHHEQYF.